The source of this T cell receptor beta chain is a study of shared clonotypes between healthy human individuals. Study details: Each donor had three CD4 naive, three CD4 memory, two CD8 naive and one CD8 memory plate.

The CDR3 extends over 13 amino acids. The V and J ends lost 4 bases and 3 bases, in that order; junction bases with no gene match: 6. CDR1 is GTSNPN and CDR2 is SVGIG in the germline V gene (reference sequence). Some clones are missing from TCRdb's copy, which holds only in-frame ones; the method was immunoSEQ multiplex PCR. The sample holds about 1 million clones, approximately 68% seen once. Points from the study as a whole: Genetic and exposure-history diversity was limited by the few donors. Richness estimates generally favored naive over memory subsets.

As concerns this clone: Its antigen is undetermined.

Donors included only healthy HIV-negative adults lacking recent acute infections or vaccinations. The sequencing sample was made of memory CD4+ T cells sorted from blood. Subset specified: CD45RA-negative fraction. The chain has TRBV30 and TRBJ2-7; 7 bases are a match to TRBD1. This clonotype was obtained from a man younger than 35 in good health. The CDR3 DNA sequence: TGTGCCTGGAACCCGACAGGGTACTACGAGCAGTACTTC. It translates to CAWNPTGYYEQYF.